Following are 9 T cell receptor beta chains from one sample sequenced in a study of OX40 agonist ivuxolimab in advanced cancers. The data were produced by immunoSEQ multiplex PCR, yet TCRdb's version contains in-frame clones alone and is incomplete. The sample yields approximately 74,000 clones, approximately 78% seen once. Sequenced here: CD4+ or CD8+ T cells sorted from blood, sampled in a trial of the OX40 agonist ivuxolimab. The receptors shown here come from an adult with an advanced solid tumor such as melanoma, head and neck, liver or kidney cancer.

The CDR3 spells CASSLAGVLYNEQFF. In DNA, the CDR3 is TGTGCCAGCAGCCTAGCGGGGGTTCTCTACAATGAGCAGTTCTTC. This chain joins TRBV6-5 and TRBJ2-1; 10 bases fit TRBD2. From germline, CDR1 is MNHEY and CDR2 SVGAGI. The CDR3 runs 15 residues. The ends lost 6 bases at V and 3 bases at J; junction bases unmatched: 5.

This chain uses TRBV18 with TRBJ2-1; 7 positions match TRBD1. The CDR3 loop spans 13 amino acids. Germline-derived CDR1 and CDR2 are KGHSH and LQKENI. V trimming: 6 bases; J trimming: 3 bases; junction bases outside the gene matches: 2. Here the CDR3 DNA reads TGTGCCAGCTCCGGGACAGTCTACAATGAGCAGTTCTTC. Amino acid sequence: CASSGTVYNEQFF. Together with reference TRBV18 and TRBJ2-1, the CDR3 gives the full variable domain: NAGVMQNPRHLVRRRGQEARLRCSPMKGHSHVYWYRQLPEEGLKFMVYLQKENIIDESGMPKERFSAEFPKEGPSILRIQQVVRGDSAAYFCASSGTVYNEQFFGPGTRLTVL.

The rearrangement joins TRBV28 to TRBJ1-6, with D possibly being TRBD1 (5 bases). V was cut by 2 bases and J by 9 bases, with 11 bases left in between. Germline lookup yields CDR1 MDHEN and CDR2 SYDVKM. The CDR3 is 14 amino acids. The CDR3 sequence is CASSLSSGFSPLHF. For the CDR3, the DNA is TGTGCCAGCAGTTTAAGTTCAGGGTTTTCACCCCTCCACTTT.

This chain uses TRBV2 with TRBJ2-1; D uncertain. This CDR3 comprises 11 residues. Trimming took off 6 bases at V and 4 bases at J, with 4 bases between the two ends. Per germline, CDR1 SNHLY and CDR2 FYNNEI. CDR3 loop: CASREYNEQFF. The DNA of the CDR3 is TGTGCCAGCAGGGAATACAATGAGCAGTTCTTC.

A remark on this clone: This CDR3 fails to terminate in the conserved phenylalanine or tryptophan, so it likely reflects a read error. It is unclear where the CDR3 begins or ends on the DNA, so no DNA is shown, and the CDR3 is as TCRdb lists it. The chain joins TRBV10-1 to TRBJ2-7; TRBD1, the table's D call, was not compared with the DNA. The CDR3 contains 12 residues when both ends are counted. The V gene's germline CDR1 is WNHNN and CDR2 SYGVQD (reference sequence). CDR3 loop: CASSEGKGAGLE.

The chain recombines TRBV28 with TRBJ2-3; tentatively, D is TRBD2 (5 bases). Trimming took off 5 bases at V and 4 bases at J, with 16 bases between the two ends. This CDR3 has 15 amino acids. The V gene's germline CDR1 is MDHEN and CDR2 SYDVKM. CDR3 loop: CASSKSPTNSDTQYF. The CDR3 nucleotides are TGTGCCAGCAGTAAGTCGCCGACTAACTCAGATACGCAGTATTTT.

This clone was detected only once. The chain uses TRBV9 and TRBJ1-2, with D unresolved. The CDR3 has 14 residues. The germline gives CDR1 SGDLS, CDR2 YYNGEE. The V end lost 4 bases, the J end lost 0 bases, and 10 bases lay between the germline ends. The CDR3 DNA follows: TGTGCCAGCAGCCCCGGAGGGCCTAACTATGGCTACACCTTC. It codes for CASSPGGPNYGYTF.

The rearrangement links TRBV7-9 to TRBJ2-3, with D tentatively TRBD2 (6 bases). The germline V gene has CDR1 SEHNR and CDR2 FQNEAQ (reference sequence). The length of the CDR3 is 16 residues. V dropped 1 base and J dropped 2 bases, with 13 bases sitting between them. CDR3 protein: CASSLVGGTVTDTQYF. In DNA, the CDR3 is TGTGCCAGCAGCTTAGTGGGCGGGACTGTCACAGATACGCAGTATTTT.

The V gene is TRBV5-8, the J gene TRBJ2-7, with 10 bases matching TRBD1. V was pared by 4 bases and J by 3 bases, with 10 bases of the junction left unmatched. CDR1 is SGHTS, CDR2 YDEGEE, per germline. CDR3 length: 16 residues. CDR3 bases: TGTGCCAGCAGCGGTTTTCCGGGACAGGGGATCTACGAGCAGTACTTC. The encoded protein is CASSGFPGQGIYEQYF.